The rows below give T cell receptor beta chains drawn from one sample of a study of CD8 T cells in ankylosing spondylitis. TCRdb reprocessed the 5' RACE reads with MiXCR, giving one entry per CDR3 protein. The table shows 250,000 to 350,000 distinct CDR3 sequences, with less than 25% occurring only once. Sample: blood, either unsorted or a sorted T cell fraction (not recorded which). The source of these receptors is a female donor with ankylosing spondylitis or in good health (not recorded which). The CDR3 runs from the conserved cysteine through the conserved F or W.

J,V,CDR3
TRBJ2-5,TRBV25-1,CASSGLAGYTKTQYF
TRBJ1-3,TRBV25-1,CASSPGTALSRTIYF
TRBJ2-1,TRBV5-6,CASSVLAVRSWAYNKQFF
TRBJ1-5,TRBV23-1,CASSHRQVQPQHF
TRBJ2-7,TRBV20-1,CSAREPQGVSSEQYF
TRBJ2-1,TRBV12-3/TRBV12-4,CASSLWTSGSAEQFF
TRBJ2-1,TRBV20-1,CSARGDHHNEQFF
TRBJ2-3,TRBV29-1,CSVETGADTQYF
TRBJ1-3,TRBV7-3,CASSLTAAGSGNTIYF
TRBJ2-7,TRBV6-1,CASRVGPANYEEYF
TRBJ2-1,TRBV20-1,CRPRGYNEQFF
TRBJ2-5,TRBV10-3,CAITSGNQETQYF
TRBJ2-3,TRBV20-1,CSANLREADGDTQYF
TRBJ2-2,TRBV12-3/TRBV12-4,CASSLRPETGDLFF
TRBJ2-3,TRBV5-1,CASSLDPTSGSTDTQYF
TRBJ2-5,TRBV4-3,CASSQDQGKETQYF
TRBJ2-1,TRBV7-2,CASSLGSRNEQFF
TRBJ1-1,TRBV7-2,CASSVGTVNTEAFF
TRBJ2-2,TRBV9,CASSIRGTNTGELFF
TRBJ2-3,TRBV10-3,CAISGDRSPDTQYF
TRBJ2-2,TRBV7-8,CASSRTRRLTGRPTGELFF
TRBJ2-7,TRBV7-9,CASSGWQGSSYEQYF
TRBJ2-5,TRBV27,CASSFAWGETQYF